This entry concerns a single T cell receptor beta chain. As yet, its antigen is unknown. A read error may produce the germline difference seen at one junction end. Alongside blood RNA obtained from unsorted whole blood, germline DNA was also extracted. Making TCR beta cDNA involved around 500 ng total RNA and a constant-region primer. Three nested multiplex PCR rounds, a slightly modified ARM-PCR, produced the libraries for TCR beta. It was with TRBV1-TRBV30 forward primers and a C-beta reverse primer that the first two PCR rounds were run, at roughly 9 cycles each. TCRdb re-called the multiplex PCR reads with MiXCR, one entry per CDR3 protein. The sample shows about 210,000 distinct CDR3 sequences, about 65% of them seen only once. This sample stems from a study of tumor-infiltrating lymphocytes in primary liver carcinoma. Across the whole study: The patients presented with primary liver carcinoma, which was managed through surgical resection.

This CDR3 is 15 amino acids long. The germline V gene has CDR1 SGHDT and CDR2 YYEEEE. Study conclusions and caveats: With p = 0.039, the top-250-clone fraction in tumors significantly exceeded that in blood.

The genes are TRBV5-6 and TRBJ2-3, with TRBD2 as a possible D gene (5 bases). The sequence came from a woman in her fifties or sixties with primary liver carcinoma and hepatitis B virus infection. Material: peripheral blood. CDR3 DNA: TGTGCCAGCAGCCTGATAGTGGGGAAGGGAGATATGCAGTATTTT. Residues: CASSLIVGKGDMQYF.